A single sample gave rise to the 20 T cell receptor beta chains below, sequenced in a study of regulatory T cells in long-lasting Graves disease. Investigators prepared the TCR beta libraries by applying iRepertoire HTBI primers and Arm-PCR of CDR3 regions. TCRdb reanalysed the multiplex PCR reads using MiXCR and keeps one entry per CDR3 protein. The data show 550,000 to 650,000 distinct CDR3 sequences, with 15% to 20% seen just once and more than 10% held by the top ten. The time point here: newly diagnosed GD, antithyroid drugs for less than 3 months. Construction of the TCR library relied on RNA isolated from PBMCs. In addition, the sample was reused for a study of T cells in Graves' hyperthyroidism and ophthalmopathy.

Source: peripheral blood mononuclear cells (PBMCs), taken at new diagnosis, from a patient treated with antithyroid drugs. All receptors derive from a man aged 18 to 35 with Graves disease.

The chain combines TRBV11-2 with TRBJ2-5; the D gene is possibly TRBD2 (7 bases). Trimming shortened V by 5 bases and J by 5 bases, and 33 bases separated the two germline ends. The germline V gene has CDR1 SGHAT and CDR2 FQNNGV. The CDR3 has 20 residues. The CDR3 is CASSQERGLGRGGGRETQYF. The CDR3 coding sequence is TGTGCCAGCAGCCAAGAGCGAGGTCTTGGGAGGGGGGGAGGAAGGGAGACCCAGTACTTC. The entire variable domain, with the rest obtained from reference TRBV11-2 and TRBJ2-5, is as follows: EAGVAQSPRYKIIEKRQSVAFWCNPISGHATLYWYQQILGQGPKLLIQFQNNGVVDDSQLPKDRFSAERLKGVDSTLKIQPAKLEDSAVYLCASSQERGLGRGGGRETQYFGPGTRLLVL.

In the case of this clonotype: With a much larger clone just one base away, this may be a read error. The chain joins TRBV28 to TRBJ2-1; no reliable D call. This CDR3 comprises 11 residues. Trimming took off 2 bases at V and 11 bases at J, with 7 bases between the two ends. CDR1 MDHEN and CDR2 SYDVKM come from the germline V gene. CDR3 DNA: TGTGCCAGCAGTTTAGGTTCTAAGCAGTTCTTC. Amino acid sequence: CASSLGSKQFF.

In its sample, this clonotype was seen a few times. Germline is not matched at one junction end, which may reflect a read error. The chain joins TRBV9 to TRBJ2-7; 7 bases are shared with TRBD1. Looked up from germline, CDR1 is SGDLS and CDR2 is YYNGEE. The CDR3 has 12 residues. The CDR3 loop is CASSAQDRRPSF. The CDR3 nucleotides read TGTGCCAGCAGCGCCCAGGACAGGAGGCCTTCTTTC.

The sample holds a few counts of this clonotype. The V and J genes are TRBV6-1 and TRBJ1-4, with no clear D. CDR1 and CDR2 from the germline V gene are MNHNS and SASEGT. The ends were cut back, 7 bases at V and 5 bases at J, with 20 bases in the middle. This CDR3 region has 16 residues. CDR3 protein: CASTPRSGLVNEKLFF. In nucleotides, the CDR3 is TGTGCCAGCACCCCCCGGAGCGGTCTGGTGAATGAAAAACTGTTTTTT.

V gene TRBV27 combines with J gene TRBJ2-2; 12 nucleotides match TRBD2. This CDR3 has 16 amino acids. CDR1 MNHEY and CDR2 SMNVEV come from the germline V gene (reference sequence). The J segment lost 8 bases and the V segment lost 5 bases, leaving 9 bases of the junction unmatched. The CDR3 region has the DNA TGTGCCAGCAGTCCTCTAGCGGGAGGGCCCGTGGGGGAGCTGTTTTTT. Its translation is CASSPLAGGPVGELFF.

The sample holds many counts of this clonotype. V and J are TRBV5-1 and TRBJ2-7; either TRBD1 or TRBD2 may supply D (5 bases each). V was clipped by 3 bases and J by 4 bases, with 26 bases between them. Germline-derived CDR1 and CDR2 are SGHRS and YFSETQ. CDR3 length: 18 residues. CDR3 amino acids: CASSWVGKTSTWGYEQYF. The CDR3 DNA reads TGCGCCAGCAGCTGGGTGGGTAAGACATCAACTTGGGGGTACGAGCAGTACTTC.

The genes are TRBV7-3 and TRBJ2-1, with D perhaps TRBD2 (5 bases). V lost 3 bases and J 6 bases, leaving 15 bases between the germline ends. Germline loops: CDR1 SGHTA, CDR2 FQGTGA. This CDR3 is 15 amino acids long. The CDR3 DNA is TGTGCCAGCAGCTTGAGTGGGAGTCTTTCCAATGAGCAGTTCTTC. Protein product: CASSLSGSLSNEQFF.

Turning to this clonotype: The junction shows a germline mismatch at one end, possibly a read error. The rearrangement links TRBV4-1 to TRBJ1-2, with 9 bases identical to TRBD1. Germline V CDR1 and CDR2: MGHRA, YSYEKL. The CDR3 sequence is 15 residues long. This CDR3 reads CASSQDIGTGYGYTF. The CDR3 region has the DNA TGTGCCAGCAGCCAAGATATAGGGACAGGGTACGGCTACACCTTC.

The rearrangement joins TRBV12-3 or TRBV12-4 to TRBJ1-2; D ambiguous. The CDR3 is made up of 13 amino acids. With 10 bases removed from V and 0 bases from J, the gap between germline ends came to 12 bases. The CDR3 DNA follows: TGTGCCACCAGGACGTTAGCTAACTATGGCTACACCTTC. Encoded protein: CATRTLANYGYTF.

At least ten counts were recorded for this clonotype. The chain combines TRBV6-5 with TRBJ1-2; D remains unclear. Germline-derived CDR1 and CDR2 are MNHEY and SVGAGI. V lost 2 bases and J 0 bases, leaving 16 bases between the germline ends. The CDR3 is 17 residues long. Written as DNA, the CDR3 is TGTGCCAGCAGTTACACACCCGTCGCAACTTCTAACTATGGCTACACCTTC. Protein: CASSYTPVATSNYGYTF.

The CDR3 loop reads CASSRTGARYEQYF. In DNA form, the CDR3 reads TGCGCCAGCAGCCGGACAGGGGCCCGATACGAGCAGTACTTC. This chain uses TRBV5-1 with TRBJ2-7; TRBD1 matches at 9 bases. Germline lookup yields CDR1 SGHRS and CDR2 YFSETQ. With 4 bases clipped from V and 4 bases from J, the junction kept 6 bases outside the gene matches. This CDR3 region has 14 residues.

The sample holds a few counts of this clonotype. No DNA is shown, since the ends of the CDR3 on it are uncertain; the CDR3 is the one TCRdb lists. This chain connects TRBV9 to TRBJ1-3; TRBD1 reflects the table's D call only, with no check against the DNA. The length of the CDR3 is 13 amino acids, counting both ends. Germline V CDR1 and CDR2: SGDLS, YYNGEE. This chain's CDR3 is CASSSAPVGTGTF.

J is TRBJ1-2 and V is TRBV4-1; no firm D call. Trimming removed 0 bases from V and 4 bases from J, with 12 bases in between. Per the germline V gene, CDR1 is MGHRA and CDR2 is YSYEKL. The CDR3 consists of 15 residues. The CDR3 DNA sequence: TGCGCCAGCAGCCAAGATTGGCGGCGGGGCTATGGCTACACCTTC. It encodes CASSQDWRRGYGYTF.

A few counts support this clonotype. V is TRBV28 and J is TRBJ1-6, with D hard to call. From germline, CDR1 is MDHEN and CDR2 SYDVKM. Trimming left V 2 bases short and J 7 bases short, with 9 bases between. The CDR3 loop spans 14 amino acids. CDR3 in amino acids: CASSLASFNSPLHF. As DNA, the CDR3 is TGTGCCAGCAGTTTAGCCAGTTTCAATTCACCCCTCCACTTT.

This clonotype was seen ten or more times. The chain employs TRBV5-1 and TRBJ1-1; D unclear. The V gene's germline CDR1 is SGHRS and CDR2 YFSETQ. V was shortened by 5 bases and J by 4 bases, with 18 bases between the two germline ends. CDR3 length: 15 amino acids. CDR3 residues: CASRIGEALGTEAFF. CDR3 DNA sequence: TGCGCCAGCAGGATAGGCGAAGCATTGGGCACTGAAGCTTTCTTT.

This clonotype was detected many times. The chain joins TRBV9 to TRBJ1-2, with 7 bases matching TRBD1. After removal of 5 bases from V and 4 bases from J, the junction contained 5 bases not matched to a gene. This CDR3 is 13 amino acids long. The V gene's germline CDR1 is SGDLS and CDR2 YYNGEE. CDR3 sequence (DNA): TGTGCCAGCAGAGAGGGGGCGACCTATGGCTACACCTTC. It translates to CASREGATYGYTF.

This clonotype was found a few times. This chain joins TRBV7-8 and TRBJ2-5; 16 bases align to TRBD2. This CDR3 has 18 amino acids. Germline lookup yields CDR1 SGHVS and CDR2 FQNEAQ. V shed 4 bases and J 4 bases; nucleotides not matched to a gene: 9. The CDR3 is CASSSGLAGGGQRETQYF. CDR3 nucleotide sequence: TGTGCCAGCAGCTCGGGACTAGCGGGAGGGGGTCAAAGAGAGACCCAGTACTTC.

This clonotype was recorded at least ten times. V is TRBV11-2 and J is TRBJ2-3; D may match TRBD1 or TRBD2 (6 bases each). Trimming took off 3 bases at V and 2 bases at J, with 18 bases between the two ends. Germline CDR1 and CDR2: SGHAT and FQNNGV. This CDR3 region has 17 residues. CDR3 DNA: TGTGCCAGCAGCTTTATGGGGGGCTCGAGGCTCACAGATACGCAGTATTTT. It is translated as CASSFMGGSRLTDTQYF.

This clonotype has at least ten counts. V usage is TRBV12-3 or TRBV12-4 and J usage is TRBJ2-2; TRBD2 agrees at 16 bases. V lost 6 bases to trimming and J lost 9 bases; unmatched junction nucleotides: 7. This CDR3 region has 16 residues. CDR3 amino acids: CASRTGLAGGPRELFF. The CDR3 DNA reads TGTGCCAGCAGAACGGGACTAGCGGGAGGGCCTAGGGAGCTGTTTTTT.

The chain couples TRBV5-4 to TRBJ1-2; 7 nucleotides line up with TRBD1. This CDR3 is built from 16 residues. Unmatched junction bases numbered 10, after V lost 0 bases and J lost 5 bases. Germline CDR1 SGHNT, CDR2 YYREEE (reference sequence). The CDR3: CASSLDGTEDFYGYTF. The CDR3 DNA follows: TGTGCCAGCAGCTTGGATGGGACAGAAGATTTTTATGGCTACACCTTC.